Listed below are T cell receptor beta chains from one sample, sequenced in a study of low-dose radiotherapy and immunotherapy resistance in tumors. Each CDR3 protein gets one entry after TCRdb re-called the reads with MiXCR. The table records approximately 46,000 distinct CDR3 sequences, approximately 26% of them present only once. Source: PBMCs, taken after low-dose radiotherapy plus immunotherapy. Receptors originate from a male donor with prostate cancer. The conserved cysteine and the conserved F or W are not part of the CDR3 here.

TRBV5-1	TRBJ2-7	ASSSPLAGEEQY
TRBV28	TRBJ2-5	ASNPPESQETQY
TRBV5-1	TRBJ1-1	ASSSSGGQGTEAF
TRBV7-6	TRBJ2-2	ASSSLDLTRTGELF
TRBV11-1	TRBJ2-7	ASSFDRSSYEQY
TRBV5-4	TRBJ2-7	ASSTGFGVYEQY
TRBV19	TRBJ2-1	ASRVGEGGSSYNEQF
TRBV5-1	TRBJ2-3	ASSAGADTQYF
TRBV6-2/TRBV6-3	TRBJ2-1	ASSWPPVLEGEQF
TRBV2	TRBJ1-6	ASSEVAVVGSPLH
TRBV5-1	TRBJ2-2	ASSPGTLSGELFFF
TRBV6-6	TRBJ2-3	ASSTRGLEHTQY
TRBV2	TRBJ2-1	ASRDGGNNEQF
TRBV2	TRBJ2-1	ASTLGSAEQF
TRBV18	TRBJ2-1	ASSPDARESYNEQF
TRBV5-4	TRBJ2-5	ASSFFGVKETQY
TRBV10-3	TRBJ2-1	AISESEGGRSNEQF
TRBV2	TRBJ2-1	ATSPGRGFNEQF
TRBV24-1	TRBJ1-5	ATSDLYEGQDNQPQH
TRBV3-1	TRBJ2-3	ASSQGVGRETDTQY
TRBV19	TRBJ2-1	ASSISGTSSYNEQF
TRBV10-3	TRBJ2-5	AISEGTSGGETQY
TRBV12-3/TRBV12-4	TRBJ2-2	ASSQTTGTGDRELF
TRBV5-1	TRBJ2-3	ASSPRDSGDTQY
TRBV30	TRBJ1-5	AWKSGGQGNQPQH
TRBV4-3	TRBJ2-6	ASSQVFPRDKLSSGANVLT
TRBV6-2/TRBV6-3	TRBJ1-1	ASSYRGGAAF
TRBV20-1	TRBJ2-7	SAPDFTYEQY
TRBV7-6	TRBJ2-7	ASSRAGAESYEQY